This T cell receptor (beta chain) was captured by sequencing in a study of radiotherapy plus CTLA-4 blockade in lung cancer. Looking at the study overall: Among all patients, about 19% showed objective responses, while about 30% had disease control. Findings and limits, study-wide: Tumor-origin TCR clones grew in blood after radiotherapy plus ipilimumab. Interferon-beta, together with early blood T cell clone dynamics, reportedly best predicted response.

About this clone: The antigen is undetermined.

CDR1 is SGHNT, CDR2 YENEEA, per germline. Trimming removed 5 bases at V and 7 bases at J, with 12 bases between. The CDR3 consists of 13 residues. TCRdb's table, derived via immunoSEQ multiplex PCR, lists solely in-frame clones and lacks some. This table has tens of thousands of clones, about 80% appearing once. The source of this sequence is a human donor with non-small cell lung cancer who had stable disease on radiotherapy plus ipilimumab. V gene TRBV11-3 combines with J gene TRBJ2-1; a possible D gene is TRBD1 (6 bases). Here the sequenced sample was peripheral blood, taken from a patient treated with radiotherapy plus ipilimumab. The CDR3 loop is CASSALQGNEQFF. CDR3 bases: TGTGCCAGCAGCGCACTACAGGGAAATGAGCAGTTCTTC.